This T cell receptor beta chain was identified during a study of blood T cell repertoires in COVID-19. Study as a whole: Nucleic acid was either cDNA or gDNA, and it came from T cells, B-cell-depleted T cells, or PBMCs.

Membership in each cohort depended on participant-reported clinical history. Germline CDR1 and CDR2: LNHDA and SQIVND (reference sequence). After removal of 3 bases from V and 7 bases from J, the junction contained 7 bases not matched to a gene. There are 15 residues in the CDR3. Generated by immunoSEQ multiplex PCR, the TCRdb table keeps only in-frame clones and is missing some. The sample holds around 420,000 clones, around 90% seen once. The sequence came from a woman aged 40 to 50 with acute COVID-19. Input material: PBMCs or T cells enriched from blood (not recorded which). The gene calls are TRBV19 and TRBJ2-2; 8 bases line up with TRBD1. The CDR3 sequence is CASSIVLDRGGELFF. CDR3 nucleotides: TGTGCCAGTAGTATCGTTCTCGACAGGGGCGGGGAGCTGTTTTTT.